This TCR beta chain was sequenced in a study of PD-1 blockade in mismatch repair-deficient tumors. Across the whole study: Patients had about 13 mismatch repair-deficient cancer types and were previously treated and progressing. Overall study findings and caveats: Tumor-resident clones, often undetectable pretreatment in blood, expanded then contracted after pembrolizumab.

All patients were mismatch repair deficient, assessed by either PCR or immunohistochemistry. TCRs were sequenced from three patients responding to pembrolizumab. Assay used: immunoSEQ multiplex PCR; TCRdb lists only in-frame clones, some missing. The sample consists of some 21,000 clones, over 70% of them appearing once. The ends were cut back, 2 bases at V and 11 bases at J, with 14 bases in the middle. CDR3 length equals 13 residues. CDR1 and CDR2 from the germline V gene are SGHTA and FQGNSA. With regard to this clone: Its antigen is as yet unknown.

The rearrangement links TRBV7-2 to TRBJ2-3; tentatively, D is TRBD2 (5 bases). The TCR was taken from an adult with mismatch repair-deficient cancer. The specimen comprised PBMCs, sampled 52 weeks after starting pembrolizumab. DNA for the CDR3: TGTGCCAGCAGCTTACGAGAGAATAGCGAGCAGTATTTT. Translation: CASSLRENSEQYF.